The clone carrying this T cell receptor beta chain was detected only a few times. This sample was included in a study of T cells in Graves' hyperthyroidism and ophthalmopathy. Amplification yielded TCR beta CDR3 regions, with RNA transcripts as the source. Carried out on the TCR CDR3, a first-round RT-PCR used the HTBI primer set. Each CDR3 protein gets one entry after TCRdb re-called the multiplex PCR reads with MiXCR. The data contain 460,000 or so distinct CDR3 sequences, about an eighth of them singletons. Per the germline V gene, CDR1 is SGHRS and CDR2 is YFSETQ. The CDR3 runs 17 residues. Trimming removed 0 bases from V and 6 bases from J, with 19 bases in between.

The gene calls are TRBV5-1 and TRBJ2-1, with D possibly matching TRBD2 (6 bases). The receptor was isolated from a woman aged 18 to 35 with Graves' hyperthyroidism. Sequencing input: blood. DNA of the CDR3: TGCGCCAGCAGCTTGGGGGCCGGTGGCGGGACCCCCAATGAGCAGTTCTTC. Its protein product is CASSLGAGGGTPNEQFF. Full variable domain (missing parts from reference TRBV5-1 and TRBJ2-1): KAGVTQTPRYLIKTRGQQVTLSCSPISGHRSVSWYQQTPGQGLQFLFEYFSETQRNKGNFPGRFSGRQFSNSRSEMNVSTLELGDSALYLCASSLGAGGGTPNEQFFGPGTRLTVL.